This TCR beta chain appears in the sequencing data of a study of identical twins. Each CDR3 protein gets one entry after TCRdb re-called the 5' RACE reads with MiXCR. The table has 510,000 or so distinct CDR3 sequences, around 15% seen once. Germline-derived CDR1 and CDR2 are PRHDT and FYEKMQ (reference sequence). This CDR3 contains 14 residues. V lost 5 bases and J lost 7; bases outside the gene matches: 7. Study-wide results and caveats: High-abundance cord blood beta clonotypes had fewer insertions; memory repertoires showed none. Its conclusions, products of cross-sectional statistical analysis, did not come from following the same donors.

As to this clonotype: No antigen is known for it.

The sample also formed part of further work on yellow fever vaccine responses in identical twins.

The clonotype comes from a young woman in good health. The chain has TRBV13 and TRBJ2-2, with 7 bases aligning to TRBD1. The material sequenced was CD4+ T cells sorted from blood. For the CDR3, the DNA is TGTGCCAGCAGCCACGGACAGGTCGACGGGGAGCTGTTTTTT. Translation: CASSHGQVDGELFF. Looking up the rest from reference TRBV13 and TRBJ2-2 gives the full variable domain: AAGVIQSPRHLIKEKRETATLKCYPIPRHDTVYWYQQGPGQDPQFLISFYEKMQSDKGSIPDRFSAQQFSDYHSELNMSSLELGDSALYFCASSHGQVDGELFFGEGSRLTVL.